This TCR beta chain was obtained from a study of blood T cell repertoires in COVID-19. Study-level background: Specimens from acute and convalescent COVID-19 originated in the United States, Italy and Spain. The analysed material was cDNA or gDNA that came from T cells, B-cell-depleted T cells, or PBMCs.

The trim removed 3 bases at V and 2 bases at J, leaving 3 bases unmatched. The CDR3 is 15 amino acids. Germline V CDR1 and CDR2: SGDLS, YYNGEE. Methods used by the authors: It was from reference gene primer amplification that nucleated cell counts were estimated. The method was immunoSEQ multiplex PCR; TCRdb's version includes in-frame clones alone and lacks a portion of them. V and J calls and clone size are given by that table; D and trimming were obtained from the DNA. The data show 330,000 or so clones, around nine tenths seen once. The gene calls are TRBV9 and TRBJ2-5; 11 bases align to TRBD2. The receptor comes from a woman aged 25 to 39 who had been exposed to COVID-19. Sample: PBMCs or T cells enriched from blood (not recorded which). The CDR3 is CASSEGLAAQETQYF. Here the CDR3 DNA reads TGTGCCAGCAGCGAGGGACTAGCGGCTCAAGAGACCCAGTACTTC.